This passage covers 17 T cell receptor beta chains from one sample sequenced in a study of T cells expressing NK-cell markers. TCRdb reprocessed the 5' RACE reads; each CDR3 protein has one entry and no DNA is given. This sample's table has over 250,000 distinct CDR3 sequences. The source material was blood T cells: a sorted CD56 or NKG2C T cell subset, CD4+ or CD8+ T cells, or bulk PBMC T cells (not recorded which). These receptors came from a woman between 18 and 70 years old in good health.

The V gene is TRBV28, the J gene TRBJ2-1; TCRdb returns TRBD2, unconfirmable since there is no DNA. This CDR3 comprises 15 residues. CDR1 is MDHEN, CDR2 SYDVKM, per germline. The CDR3 loop reads CASSSRAGYYNEQFF.

The CDR3 loop reads CASSLFPGATDTQYF. The chain links TRBV7-9 to TRBJ2-3; TCRdb reports TRBD1, a call that lacks DNA to check it against. Germline V gene lookup returns CDR1 SEHNR and CDR2 FQNEAQ (reference sequence). This CDR3 spans 15 amino acids.

The gene calls are TRBV5-1 and TRBJ2-3. Germline assignment: CDR1 SGHRS and CDR2 YFSETQ. The CDR3 extends over 16 amino acids. The CDR3 spells CASSSQVGMRTDTQYF.

The rearrangement links TRBV20-1 to TRBJ1-4; the D gene TCRdb calls, TRBD1, cannot be checked with no DNA. This CDR3 region has 14 residues. From germline, CDR1 is DFQATT and CDR2 SNEGSKA (reference sequence). Here the CDR3 reads CSASGARGNEKLFF.

This clonotype registers medium-sized (0.01 to 0.1%) by frequency. The chain is built from TRBV4-3 and TRBJ2-1. Germline V gene lookup returns CDR1 LGHNA and CDR2 YSLEER. The CDR3 has 13 amino acids. CDR3: CASSQGEHNEQFF.

This chain links TRBV9 with TRBJ1-1. This CDR3 region has 12 residues. Per germline, CDR1 SGDLS and CDR2 YYNGEE. CDR3 amino acids: CASSAIHTEAFF.

The V call is TRBV12-3 or TRBV12-4, the J call TRBJ2-1; TCRdb gives TRBD2 as the D gene, but with no DNA this cannot be confirmed. The CDR3 totals 15 residues. The chain's CDR3 is CASSRTQSSYNEQFF.

The chain is built from TRBV5-1 and TRBJ1-1; TCRdb gives TRBD1 as the D gene, but with no DNA this cannot be confirmed. From germline, CDR1 is SGHRS and CDR2 YFSETQ. CDR3 length: 15 residues. The chain's CDR3 is CASSLTTGANTEAFF.

This chain joins TRBV11-2 and TRBJ2-5. Germline CDR1 SGHAT, CDR2 FQNNGV. The CDR3 is made up of 12 amino acids. The CDR3 here is CASSLDSETQYF.

This sequence joins TRBV12-3 or TRBV12-4 and TRBJ2-3; the TRBD2 assignment by TCRdb is unverifiable without DNA. The CDR3 length is 15 residues. Here the CDR3 reads CASTSGGASADTQYF.

The rearrangement joins TRBV20-1 to TRBJ2-1; TCRdb's D call of TRBD1 is untestable without DNA. The CDR3 is 14 amino acids. Germline lookup yields CDR1 DFQATT and CDR2 SNEGSKA (reference sequence). CDR3: CSAQGQGGYNEQFF.

V and J are TRBV29-1 and TRBJ1-1. The CDR3 runs 11 residues. Germline CDR1 and CDR2: SQVTM and ANQGSEA. CDR3 protein: CSGWGGTEAFF.

This chain links TRBV20-1 with TRBJ1-1. Germline V gene data show CDR1 as DFQATT and CDR2 as SNEGSKA (reference sequence). The CDR3 loop spans 12 amino acids. The CDR3: CSARGDLSEAFF.

The gene calls are TRBV29-1 and TRBJ1-1; there is no DNA to check the TCRdb D call of TRBD1. In germline, CDR1 is SQVTM, CDR2 ANQGSEA. This CDR3 is built from 13 residues. The CDR3 protein is CSGQRQTFAEAFF.

This chain uses TRBV20-1 with TRBJ2-6; without DNA, the TCRdb call of TRBD1 cannot be checked. This CDR3 is 18 amino acids long. Germline CDR1 reads DFQATT; CDR2 reads SNEGSKA (reference sequence). The CDR3: CSARVGRDSSSGANVLTF.

The chain carries TRBV6-1 and TRBJ2-7; TCRdb proposes TRBD1, but this gene call is untestable without DNA. Germline V gene sequence: CDR1 MNHNS, CDR2 SASEGT. This CDR3 is built from 15 residues. CDR3 amino acids: CASSEGTGGSYEQYF.

The chain carries TRBV14 and TRBJ2-7; the D gene TCRdb calls, TRBD1, cannot be checked with no DNA. Germline V gives CDR1 SGHDN, CDR2 FVKESK. The CDR3 sequence is 13 residues long. CDR3 protein: CASSQMRTGEQYF. The whole variable domain, filled in from reference TRBV14 and TRBJ2-7, reads EAGVTQFPSHSVIEKGQTVTLRCDPISGHDNLYWYRRVMGKEIKFLLHFVKESKQDESGMPNNRFLAERTGGTYSTLKVQPAELEDSGVYFCASSQMRTGEQYFGPGTRLTVT.